These T cell receptor beta chains were read from a single sample in a study of response to subunit inactivated influenza vaccine. Each CDR3 protein is one row after TCRdb ran MiXCR on the RT-PCR reads. The sample contains some 180,000 distinct CDR3 sequences, around a tenth of which appear only once. Here the sequenced sample was non-naive T cells sorted from PBMCs, taken on the day of vaccination. Receptors originate from a man between 50 and 59 years old who received an inactivated influenza vaccine. Both conserved end residues are part of each CDR3. The order of the fields is J gene, D gene, clone size, V gene, CDR3 DNA, CDR3 protein. D genes are given only for firm matches. Not all rows give a size; the values are once, few, many and, for expanded clones, a class.

>TRBJ1-1|.|few|TRBV15
TGTGCCACCAGGTCCCCTCCGGTAGAGAACACTGAAGCTTTCTTT
CATRSPPVENTEAFF
>TRBJ2-5|TRBD1|few|TRBV5-5
TGTGCCAGCAGCTTAGACAGGGGGCCGGGGGAGACCCAGTACTTC
CASSLDRGPGETQYF
>TRBJ2-1|.|few|TRBV5-6
TGTGCCAGCAGCTTGGACAGGGCACGCCTCTACAATGAGCAGTTCTTC
CASSLDRARLYNEQFF
>TRBJ2-1|TRBD2|many|TRBV29-1
TGCAGCATATTGACGGGACTAGTTTTCAATGAGCAGTTCTTC
CSILTGLVFNEQFF
>TRBJ1-5|TRBD1|.|TRBV20-1
TGCAGTGCTCAGGGACAGACGAATCAGCCCCAGCATTTT
CSAQGQTNQPQHF
>TRBJ2-2|TRBD1|few|TRBV6-1
TGTGCCAGCGGCCGGACAGGGAAGACCGGGGAGCTGTTTTTT
CASGRTGKTGELFF
>TRBJ2-3|.|.|TRBV9
TGTGCCAGCAGCGTAGTTGAGACATCTAGCACAGATACGCAGTATTTT
CASSVVETSSTDTQYF
>TRBJ2-7|.|few|TRBV3-1
TGTGCCAGCAGCCAAAGAACAGGGAGTGTTCGGAGGCAGTACTTC
CASSQRTGSVRRQYF
>TRBJ2-2|TRBD1|.|TRBV10-2
TGCGCCAGCAGCCCAACAGGGGGCTCAAACACCGGGGAGCTGTTTTTT
CASSPTGGSNTGELFF
>TRBJ2-7|.|few|TRBV4-2
TGTGCCAGCAGCCAAATTACTAGCAGGTCCTACGAGCAGTACTTC
CASSQITSRSYEQYF
>TRBJ2-1|TRBD2|few|TRBV3-1
TGTGCCAGCAGCCAAGATCCCCTAGCGGCCTACAATGAGCAGTTCTTC
CASSQDPLAAYNEQFF